The clone carrying this TCR beta chain was seen a handful of times. The antigen is unknown. Quantitative 5'-RACE with molecular barcodes produced the TCR beta libraries. TCRdb reanalysed the 5' RACE reads using MiXCR and keeps one entry per CDR3 protein. The data show 200,000 to 250,000 distinct CDR3 sequences, about 7% seen once. These data originate in a study of CD8 T cells in ankylosing spondylitis. General observations from the study: Disease-linked clones displayed a CD8+ phenotype and appeared relatively rarely in peripheral blood. Past research had described some motif variants in reactive arthritis synovial fluid and blood. Reports say disease-linked clones showed up significantly more in matched ankylosing spondylitis synovial fluid. About 8 highly homologous variants made up a TCR beta motif, and this motif appeared characteristic of ankylosing spondylitis blood.

The receptor was isolated from a male donor with ankylosing spondylitis. The sample comprised blood, either unsorted or a sorted T cell fraction (not recorded which).

The CDR3: CASSQDNYETQYF. CDR3 bases: TGTGCCAGCAGCCAAGATAACTACGAGACCCAGTACTTC. The chain has TRBV3-1 and TRBJ2-5; D is undetermined. The V end was cut by 0 bases, the J end by 5 bases, with 7 bases between. From germline, CDR1 is LGHDT and CDR2 YNNKEL (reference sequence). CDR3 length equals 13 residues.